The 12 T cell receptor beta chains given below trace back to one sample, sequenced in a study of memory CD4+ T cells and cytomegalovirus serostatus. Sequencing was performed with immunoSEQ multiplex PCR; in TCRdb, only in-frame clones are kept and a portion is missing. This table has just under 95,000 clones, 80% appearing once. The sort gate was single viable CD3+CD4+CD8-CD45RO+ cells for memory CD4+ T cells. The specimen sequenced was memory CD4+ T cells from blood. These receptors originate from an adult in good health and CMV-seropositive.

This sequence joins TRBV28 and TRBJ1-2, with D possibly TRBD1 on 6 matching bases. CDR3 length: 14 residues. Germline V gene lookup returns CDR1 MDHEN and CDR2 SYDVKM. With 3 bases removed from V and 6 bases from J, the gap between germline ends came to 14 bases. The CDR3 sequence: CASSLIGGTNGYTF. The CDR3 DNA reads TGTGCCAGCAGTTTGATAGGGGGAACCAATGGCTACACCTTC.

Only a few counts were recorded for this clone. This chain links TRBV7-6 with TRBJ2-2, with 12 bases aligning to TRBD1. Trimming took 7 bases from V and 2 from J; bases not matched to a gene: 5. Germline loops: CDR1 SGHVS, CDR2 FNYEAQ. This CDR3 region has 16 residues. The CDR3 is CASTLGTGGNTGELFF. In DNA form, the CDR3 reads TGTGCCAGCACCCTGGGGACAGGGGGCAACACCGGGGAGCTGTTTTTT.

This clone was seen once. The V call is TRBV5-1, the J call TRBJ2-5; 7 nucleotides agree with TRBD2. The J segment lost 1 base and the V segment lost 4 bases, leaving 7 bases of the junction unmatched. Germline V CDR1 and CDR2: SGHRS, YFSETQ. This CDR3 comprises 15 residues. The CDR3 DNA is TGCGCCAGCAGCCCCAGCCGGGGGGTCCAAGAGACCCAGTACTTC. This codes for CASSPSRGVQETQYF.

The chain joins TRBV4-2 to TRBJ1-3; D remains unclear. Germline CDR1 and CDR2: LGHNA and YNFKEQ. The CDR3 loop spans 13 amino acids. Trimming took 2 bases from V and 4 from J, leaving 6 bases between them. CDR3 region: CASSQYLGNTIYF. In nucleotides, the CDR3 is TGTGCCAGCAGCCAATACCTGGGAAACACCATATATTTT.

This chain connects TRBV28 to TRBJ1-2; weak D call: TRBD1 (6 bases). V was shortened by 5 bases and J by 3 bases, with 22 bases between the two germline ends. The CDR3 runs to 17 residues. The germline CDR1 and CDR2 sequences are MDHEN and SYDVKM. The CDR3 DNA reads as TGTGCCAGCAGTAACCCCAGGGGATTGGGAGGTGACTATGGCTACACCTTC. It yields the protein CASSNPRGLGGDYGYTF.

The chain couples TRBV6-6 to TRBJ1-5; no reliable D call. CDR1 is MNHNY and CDR2 is SVGAGI in the germline V gene (reference sequence). The CDR3 contains 12 residues. The V end was cut by 6 bases, the J end by 4 bases, with 7 bases between. Written as DNA, the CDR3 is TGTGCCAGCAGGAACACAAATCAGCCCCAGCATTTT. Translation: CASRNTNQPQHF.

The rearrangement uses TRBV6-1 and TRBJ1-1; 8 bases agree with TRBD1. CDR3 length: 14 amino acids. V was pared by 2 bases and J by 6 bases, with 5 bases of the junction left unmatched. Germline V gives CDR1 MNHNS, CDR2 SASEGT. The CDR3 sequence: CASSEIQGGAEAFF. DNA for the CDR3: TGTGCCAGCAGTGAAATACAGGGGGGGGCTGAAGCTTTCTTT.

This chain joins TRBV30 and TRBJ2-1, with 9 bases matching TRBD1. Unmatched junction bases numbered 4, after V lost 0 bases and J lost 10 bases. The germline V gene has CDR1 GTSNPN and CDR2 SVGIG (reference sequence). The CDR3 runs 13 residues. This CDR3 is CAWSVQTGGEQFF. The CDR3, as DNA: TGTGCCTGGAGTGTACAGACAGGGGGAGAGCAGTTCTTC. The whole variable domain, remainder taken from reference TRBV30 and TRBJ2-1, is SQTIHQWPATLVQPVGSPLSLECTVEGTSNPNLYWYRQAAGRGLQLLFYSVGIGQISSEVPQNLSASRPQDRQFILSSKKLLLSDSGFYLCAWSVQTGGEQFFGPGTRLTVL.

This clone was detected a few times. This sequence joins TRBV30 and TRBJ1-4; D is undetermined. Germline V gives CDR1 GTSNPN, CDR2 SVGIG (reference sequence). Trimming shortened V by 0 bases and J by 7 bases, and 9 bases separated the two germline ends. The CDR3 has 13 amino acids. The CDR3 loop reads CAWSVKGAEKLFF. As DNA, the CDR3 is TGTGCCTGGAGTGTAAAGGGCGCTGAAAAACTGTTTTTT.

The chain combines TRBV10-3 with TRBJ1-5; the D is unclear. Trimming took off 3 bases at V and 5 bases at J, with 8 bases between the two ends. The CDR3 spans 13 residues. Germline assignment: CDR1 ENHRY and CDR2 SYGVKD. The CDR3 loop is CAISDSLYQPQHF. The CDR3 DNA reads as TGTGCCATCAGTGACAGTTTGTATCAGCCCCAGCATTTT.

CDR3 coding DNA: TGTGCCAGTAGTATGGGCTCCCTCGGACAGAACTATGGCTACACCTTC. As protein: CASSMGSLGQNYGYTF. The chain joins TRBV19 to TRBJ1-2; TRBD1 is a possible D gene (6 bases). The CDR3 has 16 amino acids. Trimming removed 3 bases from V and 2 bases from J, with 16 bases in between. Germline values: CDR1 LNHDA, CDR2 SQIVND (reference sequence).

The rearrangement uses TRBV7-9 and TRBJ2-7, with 12 nucleotides matching TRBD1. This CDR3 contains 12 residues. The germline V gene encodes CDR1 SEHNR and CDR2 FQNEAQ (reference sequence). With V trimmed by 6 bases and J by 12 bases, 6 bases remained unmatched. CDR3 sequence (DNA): TGTGCCAGCAGTACCGGGACAGGGGGCTTGTACTTC. Translated: CASSTGTGGLYF.